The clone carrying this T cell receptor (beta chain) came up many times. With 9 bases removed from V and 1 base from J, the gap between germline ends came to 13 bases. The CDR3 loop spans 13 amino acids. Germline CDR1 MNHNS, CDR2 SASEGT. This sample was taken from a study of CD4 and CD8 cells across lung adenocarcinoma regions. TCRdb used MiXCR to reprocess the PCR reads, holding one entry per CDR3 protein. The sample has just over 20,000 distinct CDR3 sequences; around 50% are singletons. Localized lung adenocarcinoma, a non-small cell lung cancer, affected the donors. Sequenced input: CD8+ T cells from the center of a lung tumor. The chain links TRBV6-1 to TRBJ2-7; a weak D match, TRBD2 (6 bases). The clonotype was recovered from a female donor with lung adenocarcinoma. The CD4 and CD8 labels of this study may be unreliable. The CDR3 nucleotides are TGTGCCAGTATCAGGGCGGGGTCCTACGAGCAGTACTTC. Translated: CASIRAGSYEQYF.